The present entry profiles one T cell receptor (beta chain) with its context. The CDR3 is 15 residues long. Losses at the gene ends were 4 bases for V and 4 bases for J; bases not matched to a gene: 7. Germline V CDR1 and CDR2: LGHDT, YNNKEL (reference sequence). Methods used by the authors: Estimation of nucleated cell counts was performed using reference gene primer amplification. The data were produced by immunoSEQ multiplex PCR, yet TCRdb's version contains in-frame clones alone and is incomplete. V and J calls and clone size come straight from that table; D and trimming were deduced from the DNA. The sample has 250,000 to 350,000 clones, roughly nine tenths seen once. This specimen belongs to a study of blood T cell repertoires in COVID-19. Background on the study: PBMCs, B-cell-depleted T cells, or T cells provided the cDNA or gDNA that made up the material.

Residents of approximately 25 US areas, aged roughly 18 to 89 years, made up the participants. Clinical history reported by participants formed the basis on which cohorts were assigned. Sequencing was performed on PBMCs or T cells enriched from blood (not recorded which). This chain connects TRBV3-1 (or the pseudogene TRBV3-2) to TRBJ2-5, with 9 bases aligning to TRBD2. The TCR sequence derives from a woman in her 30s who had recovered from COVID-19. CDR3 coding DNA: TGTGCCAGCAGCCCAGGAGGGACTAGCCCAGAGACCCAGTACTTC. This codes for CASSPGGTSPETQYF.